A selection of T cell receptor beta chains follows, all from one sample in a study of blood T cells in healthy people across ages. TCRdb reanalysed the 5' RACE reads using MiXCR and keeps one entry per CDR3 protein. The sample shows 750,000 to 850,000 distinct CDR3 sequences, 25% of them seen only once. These sequences were also reported in another study, on T cells of mothers and their children.

Specimen: blood. The receptors originated from a boy aged 5 to 17 in good health. The CDR3 runs from the conserved cysteine through the conserved F or W. The D gene is left open where the match is weak. Part of the rows lack a size; the others show once, few, many or a class for expanded clones.

V	size	D	J	DNA	CDR3
TRBV19	-	-	TRBJ2-7	TGTGCCAGTATTCCTGCGGACGGGGACACCTACGAGCAGTACTTC	CASIPADGDTYEQYF
TRBV7-2	-	-	TRBJ2-5	TGTGCCAGCAGCTTAATTGGTTCTCCCGGGACTGGAGAGACCCAGTACTTC	CASSLIGSPGTGETQYF
TRBV4-3	many	-	TRBJ2-4	TGCGCCAGCAGCCAAGAATGGAAGGGGGAGTTAAACATTCAGTACTTC	CASSQEWKGELNIQYF
TRBV7-9	few	-	TRBJ1-4	TGTGCCAGCAGCTTATCCTTCGGCTATGGAGGTCAGGAAAAACTGTTTTTT	CASSLSFGYGGQEKLFF
TRBV4-2	-	-	TRBJ1-2	TGTGCCAGCAGCCAAGAGCCGGGACGGGGGGCCTATGGCTACACCTTC	CASSQEPGRGAYGYTF
TRBV27	-	TRBD1	TRBJ1-4	TGTGCCAGCAGTTTATGGGGGGACAGGATTCGGGTTTCAACTAATGAAAAACTGTTTTTT	CASSLWGDRIRVSTNEKLFF
TRBV7-8	-	-	TRBJ1-2	TGTGCCAGCAGCTTAGCAGACTATAACTATGGCTACACCTTC	CASSLADYNYGYTF
TRBV20-1	-	-	TRBJ2-1	TGCAGTGCTAGAGATCCGCCAGATAATGAGCAGTTCTTC	CSARDPPDNEQFF
TRBV27	-	-	TRBJ1-1	TGTGCCAGCAGCTGGGTGGGGAACACTGAAGCTTTCTTT	CASSWVGNTEAFF
TRBV27	-	-	TRBJ1-6	TGTGCCAGCAGCTGGGACGGGAATTCACCCCTCCACTTT	CASSWDGNSPLHF
TRBV6-2/TRBV6-3	-	-	TRBJ1-6	TGTGCCAGCAGTATTGCGGGGAGAATCCACTTT	CASSIAGRIHF
TRBV6-2/TRBV6-3	few	-	TRBJ1-1	TGTGCCAGCACCTCGTCCCCGGTTGAAGCTTTCTTT	CASTSSPVEAFF
TRBV7-9	-	TRBD1	TRBJ2-1	TGTGCCAGCAGAACCAAAACCGGGACAGGGATGAATGAGCAGTTCTTC	CASRTKTGTGMNEQFF
TRBV11-2	-	TRBD2	TRBJ2-1	TGTGCCAGCACTAGACGTAAGGGACTAGCGGGAGGCGCTTACAATGAGCAGTTCTTC	CASTRRKGLAGGAYNEQFF